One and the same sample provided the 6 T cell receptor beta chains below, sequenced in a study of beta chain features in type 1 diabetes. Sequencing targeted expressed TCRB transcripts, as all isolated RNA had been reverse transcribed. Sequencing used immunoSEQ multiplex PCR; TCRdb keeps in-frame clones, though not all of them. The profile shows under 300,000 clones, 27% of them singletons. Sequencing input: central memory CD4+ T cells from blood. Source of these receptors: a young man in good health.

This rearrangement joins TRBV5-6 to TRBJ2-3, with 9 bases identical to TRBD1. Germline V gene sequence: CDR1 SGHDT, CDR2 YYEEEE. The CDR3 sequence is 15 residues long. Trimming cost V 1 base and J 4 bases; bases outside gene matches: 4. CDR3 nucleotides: TGTGCCAGCAGCTTGACAGGGGGCGAAGCAGATACGCAGTATTTT. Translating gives CASSLTGGEADTQYF.

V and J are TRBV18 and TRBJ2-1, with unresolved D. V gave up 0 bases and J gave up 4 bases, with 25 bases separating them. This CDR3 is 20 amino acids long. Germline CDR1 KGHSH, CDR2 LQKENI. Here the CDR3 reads CASSPPRERIGTDLYNEQFF. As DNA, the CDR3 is TGTGCCAGCTCACCACCGCGTGAGCGTATCGGAACGGATTTGTACAATGAGCAGTTCTTC. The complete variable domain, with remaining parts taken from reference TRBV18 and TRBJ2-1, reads NAGVMQNPRHLVRRRGQEARLRCSPMKGHSHVYWYRQLPEEGLKFMVYLQKENIIDESGMPKERFSAEFPKEGPSILRIQQVVRGDSAAYFCASSPPRERIGTDLYNEQFFGPGTRLTVL.

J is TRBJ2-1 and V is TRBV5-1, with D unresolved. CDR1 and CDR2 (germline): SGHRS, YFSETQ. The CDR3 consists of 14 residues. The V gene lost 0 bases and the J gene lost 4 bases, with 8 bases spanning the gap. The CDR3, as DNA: TGCGCCAGCAGCTTGGAGGCACAGTACAATGAGCAGTTCTTC. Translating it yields CASSLEAQYNEQFF.

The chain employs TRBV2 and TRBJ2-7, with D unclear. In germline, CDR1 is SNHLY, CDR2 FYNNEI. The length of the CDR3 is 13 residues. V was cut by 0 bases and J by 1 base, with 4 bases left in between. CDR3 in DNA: TGTGCCAGCAGTGAAGCCACTTCCTACGAGCAGTACTTC. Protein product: CASSEATSYEQYF.

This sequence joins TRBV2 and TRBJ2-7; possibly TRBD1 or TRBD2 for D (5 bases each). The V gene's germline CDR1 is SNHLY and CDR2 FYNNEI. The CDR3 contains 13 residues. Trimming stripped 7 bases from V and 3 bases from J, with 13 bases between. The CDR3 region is CASILRDGYEQYF. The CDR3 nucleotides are TGTGCCAGCATACTACGGGACGGCTACGAGCAGTACTTC.

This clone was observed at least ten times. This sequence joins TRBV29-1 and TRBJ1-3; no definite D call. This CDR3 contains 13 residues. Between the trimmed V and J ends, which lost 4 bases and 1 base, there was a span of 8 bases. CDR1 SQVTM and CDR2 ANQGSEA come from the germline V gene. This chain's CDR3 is CSVATGSGNTIYF. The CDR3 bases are TGCAGCGTTGCCACGGGATCTGGAAACACCATATATTTT. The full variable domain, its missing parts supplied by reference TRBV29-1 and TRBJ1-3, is SAVISQKPSRDICQRGTSLTIQCQVDSQVTMMFWYRQQPGQSLTLIATANQGSEATYESGFVIDKFPISRPNLTFSTLTVSNMSPEDSSIYLCSVATGSGNTIYFGEGSWLTVV.